This T cell receptor (beta chain) comes out of a study of identical twins. Study-level results: Reduced insertions were recorded for abundant cord blood beta clonotypes, with no such pattern in memory repertoires. Instead of following the same donors, the conclusions were based on cross-sectional statistical analysis.

At least ten counts were recorded for this clonotype. Its target is not known. Each CDR3 protein is one row after TCRdb ran MiXCR on the 5' RACE reads. The data hold 700,000 or so distinct CDR3 sequences, with roughly 20% observed a single time. This CDR3 spans 16 amino acids. Germline values: CDR1 LGHNA, CDR2 YSLEER. The V and J ends lost 0 bases and 2 bases, in that order; junction bases with no gene match: 4. Separately, the same data were catalogued under a study of T cells expressing NK-cell markers. That study reports: As a fraction of CD8+ T cells, dominant NKG2C+ clonotypes reached about 1.0-8% in roughly 6 donors. The CD3+CD56-NKG2C+ fraction was also led by these clonotypes in a few donors.

The rearrangement links TRBV4-3 to TRBJ2-1; TRBD1 matches at 7 bases. Sequencing input: PBMCs. This TCR was recovered from a woman in her late teens or twenties in good health. CDR3 amino acids: CASSQEGQATYNEQFF. In DNA, the CDR3 is TGCGCCAGCAGCCAAGAAGGACAGGCAACCTACAATGAGCAGTTCTTC.